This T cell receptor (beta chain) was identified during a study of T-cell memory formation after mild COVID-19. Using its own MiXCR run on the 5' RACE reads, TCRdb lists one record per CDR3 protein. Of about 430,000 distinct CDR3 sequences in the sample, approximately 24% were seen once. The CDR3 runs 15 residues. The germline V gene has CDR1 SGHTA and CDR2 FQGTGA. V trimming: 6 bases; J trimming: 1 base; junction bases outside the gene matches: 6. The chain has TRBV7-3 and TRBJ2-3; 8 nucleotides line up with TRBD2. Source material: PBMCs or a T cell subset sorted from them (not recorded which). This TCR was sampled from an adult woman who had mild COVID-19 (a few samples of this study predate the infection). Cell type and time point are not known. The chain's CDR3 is CASRKAGARTDTQYF. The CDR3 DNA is TGTGCCAGCAGAAAAGCGGGGGCCCGCACAGATACGCAGTATTTT.